The source of this TCR beta chain is a study of control samples from healthy donors and cancer patients (TCRdb year 2020). Libraries came from the immunoSEQ multiplex PCR assay. TCRdb holds this immuneACCESS table with in-frame rearrangements only. Some clones are missing; in checked studies, unresolved V genes explain under half, and the rest has no known cause. Within this sample are 400,000 to 500,000 clones, with roughly 90% of them counted one time only. The ten largest clones add up to around 6.4% of the sample. Details on this clone: Its antigen is unknown. Base-call qualities are not available, and no considerably larger clone is one nucleotide away.

A distance of 15 bases separates the germline ends of V and J, which lose 7 bases and 5 bases respectively. According to the germline V gene, CDR1 reads SNHLY and CDR2 reads FYNNEI. Including the terminal cysteine and phenylalanine, the CDR3 comprises 13 residues. Just CDR3 DNA is preserved here, 39 bases in frame from base 1. The TCR was taken from a man aged 35 to 55 with head and neck cancer. Specimen: PBMCs. This sequence uses TRBV2 and TRBJ2-7, with the D call tentatively TRBD1 or TRBD2, each fitting 7 bases. The CDR3 is CASKRAGGDEQYF. The bases are TGTGCCAGCAAGAGGGCAGGGGGGGACGAGCAGTACTTC.